The rows below give T cell receptor beta chains drawn from one sample of a study of identical twins. TCRdb re-derived calls from the 5' RACE reads in MiXCR, one entry per CDR3 protein. The sample lists about 260,000 distinct CDR3 sequences; about 7% were seen once. The same sample was also used in a study of yellow fever vaccine responses in identical twins.

Sequencing used memory (CD45RO+) T cells sorted from blood. These receptors came from a woman aged 18-35 years in good health. Both conserved end residues are part of each CDR3. The D gene is left open where the match is weak. Clone size is given for some rows only: seen once, a few or many times, or a class if the clone is expanded.

J gene: TRBJ2-1
clone size: few
D gene: -
V gene: TRBV27
CDR3 protein: CASSPDYLPYNEQFF
CDR3 DNA: TGTGCCAGCAGCCCGGACTACCTCCCATACAATGAGCAGTTCTTC

J gene: TRBJ1-1
clone size: few
D gene: TRBD1
V gene: TRBV18
CDR3 protein: CASSRGQGADTEAFF
CDR3 DNA: TGTGCCAGCTCACGTGGACAGGGGGCCGACACTGAAGCTTTCTTT

J gene: TRBJ1-3
clone size: few
D gene: -
V gene: TRBV6-6
CDR3 protein: CASSYTPGNTIYF
CDR3 DNA: TGTGCCAGCAGTTATACTCCTGGAAACACCATATATTTT

J gene: TRBJ2-3
clone size: -
D gene: TRBD2
V gene: TRBV20-1
CDR3 protein: CSAWTSGRGDTQYF
CDR3 DNA: TGCAGTGCTTGGACTAGCGGGAGGGGAGATACGCAGTATTTT

J gene: TRBJ2-3
clone size: many
D gene: -
V gene: TRBV5-6
CDR3 protein: CASSSGTWGQYF
CDR3 DNA: TGTGCCAGCAGCTCCGGGACCTGGGGGCAGTATTTT

J gene: TRBJ1-1
clone size: few
D gene: TRBD1
V gene: TRBV10-3
CDR3 protein: CAISESPGQATVAFF
CDR3 DNA: TGTGCCATCAGTGAGTCCCCGGGACAGGCTACAGTAGCTTTCTTT

J gene: TRBJ1-5
clone size: -
D gene: TRBD1
V gene: TRBV18
CDR3 protein: CASSPSRDRGGQPQHF
CDR3 DNA: TGTGCCAGCTCACCATCCCGGGACAGGGGTGGACAGCCCCAGCATTTT

J gene: TRBJ2-3
clone size: few
D gene: -
V gene: TRBV6-6
CDR3 protein: CASSYATDTQYF
CDR3 DNA: TGTGCCAGCAGTTACGCCACAGATACGCAGTATTTT

J gene: TRBJ1-2
clone size: -
D gene: -
V gene: TRBV12-3/TRBV12-4
CDR3 protein: CASSKTGPNYGYTF
CDR3 DNA: TGTGCCAGCAGCAAAACAGGACCAAACTATGGCTACACCTTC

J gene: TRBJ1-5
clone size: many
D gene: -
V gene: TRBV12-3/TRBV12-4
CDR3 protein: CASSLQNQPQNF
CDR3 DNA: TGTGCCAGCAGTTTACAGAATCAGCCCCAGAATTTT

J gene: TRBJ1-1
clone size: many
D gene: -
V gene: TRBV7-9
CDR3 protein: CASSLEGASKNTEAFF
CDR3 DNA: TGTGCCAGCAGCTTAGAGGGAGCGTCTAAGAACACTGAAGCTTTCTTT

J gene: TRBJ1-1
clone size: -
D gene: TRBD1
V gene: TRBV10-3
CDR3 protein: CAISGTGANTEAFF
CDR3 DNA: TGTGCCATCAGTGGGACAGGCGCGAACACTGAAGCTTTCTTT

J gene: TRBJ2-7
clone size: few
D gene: -
V gene: TRBV14
CDR3 protein: CASSLGIGPYEQYF
CDR3 DNA: TGTGCCAGCAGCCTAGGCATCGGCCCCTACGAGCAGTACTTC

J gene: TRBJ2-5
clone size: few
D gene: -
V gene: TRBV6-5
CDR3 protein: CASSYSVGGLGETQYF
CDR3 DNA: TGTGCCAGCAGTTACTCCGTTGGGGGGCTCGGAGAGACCCAGTACTTC

J gene: TRBJ2-5
clone size: few
D gene: TRBD2
V gene: TRBV9
CDR3 protein: CASSPRTSGTETQYF
CDR3 DNA: TGTGCCAGCAGCCCCCGGACTAGTGGTACGGAGACCCAGTACTTC

J gene: TRBJ2-1
clone size: many
D gene: TRBD2
V gene: TRBV3-1
CDR3 protein: CASRTSGRLGEQFF
CDR3 DNA: TGTGCCTCGCGGACTAGCGGGAGGCTCGGTGAGCAGTTCTTC

J gene: TRBJ2-2
clone size: many
D gene: -
V gene: TRBV10-3
CDR3 protein: CAISNPPNYVTGELFF
CDR3 DNA: TGTGCCATCAGTAACCCTCCAAATTATGTTACCGGGGAGCTGTTTTTT

J gene: TRBJ1-4
clone size: many
D gene: TRBD1
V gene: TRBV12-3/TRBV12-4
CDR3 protein: CASSRTGYNEKLFF
CDR3 DNA: TGTGCCAGCAGCCGGACAGGCTATAATGAAAAACTGTTTTTT

J gene: TRBJ1-1
clone size: -
D gene: -
V gene: TRBV6-1
CDR3 protein: CASTLNNVAFF
CDR3 DNA: TGTGCCAGCACCTTGAATAACGTAGCTTTCTTT

J gene: TRBJ2-5
clone size: few
D gene: -
V gene: TRBV6-4
CDR3 protein: CASSDSGGSQETQYF
CDR3 DNA: TGTGCCAGCAGTGACTCAGGCGGCTCTCAAGAGACCCAGTACTTC

J gene: TRBJ2-5
clone size: many
D gene: -
V gene: TRBV5-8
CDR3 protein: CASSLVRVQETQYF
CDR3 DNA: TGTGCCAGCAGCTTGGTAAGGGTACAAGAGACCCAGTACTTC

J gene: TRBJ2-5
clone size: few
D gene: TRBD2
V gene: TRBV20-1
CDR3 protein: CSAGAAGGKETQYF
CDR3 DNA: TGCAGTGCCGGTGCAGCGGGGGGCAAGGAGACCCAGTACTTC

J gene: TRBJ2-3
clone size: many
D gene: -
V gene: TRBV27
CDR3 protein: CASSFQIVRGRATDTQYF
CDR3 DNA: TGTGCCAGCAGTTTCCAAATTGTAAGGGGGAGGGCCACAGATACGCAGTATTTT

J gene: TRBJ1-1
clone size: few
D gene: -
V gene: TRBV27
CDR3 protein: CASSSLQKMNTEAFF
CDR3 DNA: TGTGCCAGCAGTTCACTACAGAAGATGAACACTGAAGCTTTCTTT

J gene: TRBJ1-5
clone size: -
D gene: TRBD1
V gene: TRBV19
CDR3 protein: CASRDRDQPQHF
CDR3 DNA: TGTGCCAGTAGGGACAGGGACCAGCCCCAGCATTTT

J gene: TRBJ2-7
clone size: many
D gene: TRBD2
V gene: TRBV6-1
CDR3 protein: CASSLGTTYEQYF
CDR3 DNA: TGTGCCAGCAGCCTCGGGACTACCTACGAGCAGTACTTC

J gene: TRBJ2-1
clone size: few
D gene: -
V gene: TRBV5-4
CDR3 protein: CASSEGGADSYNEQFF
CDR3 DNA: TGTGCCAGCAGCGAGGGAGGAGCGGACTCCTACAATGAGCAGTTCTTC

J gene: TRBJ2-7
clone size: many
D gene: -
V gene: TRBV7-2
CDR3 protein: CASSLVPGTIYEQYF
CDR3 DNA: TGTGCCAGCAGCTTAGTCCCGGGTACGATCTACGAGCAGTACTTC

J gene: TRBJ2-5
clone size: -
D gene: -
V gene: TRBV20-1
CDR3 protein: CSAKGGQETQYF
CDR3 DNA: TGCAGTGCCAAGGGGGGACAAGAGACCCAGTACTTC

J gene: TRBJ1-6
clone size: -
D gene: TRBD1
V gene: TRBV12-3/TRBV12-4
CDR3 protein: CASSLRSTGLMSSYNSPLHF
CDR3 DNA: TGTGCCAGCAGTTTAAGGTCGACAGGGTTAATGAGCTCCTATAATTCACCCCTCCACTTT

J gene: TRBJ2-7
clone size: many
D gene: -
V gene: TRBV12-3/TRBV12-4
CDR3 protein: CASSFRFTGLMFEQYF
CDR3 DNA: TGTGCCAGCAGTTTTAGATTTACAGGACTTATGTTCGAGCAGTACTTC

J gene: TRBJ2-6
clone size: -
D gene: -
V gene: TRBV4-1
CDR3 protein: CASSQDGDSNVLTF
CDR3 DNA: TGCGCCAGCAGCCAAGACGGTGACTCCAACGTCCTGACTTTC

J gene: TRBJ1-6
clone size: many
D gene: TRBD1
V gene: TRBV2
CDR3 protein: CASSERGTGISPLHF
CDR3 DNA: TGTGCCAGCAGTGAAAGGGGGACAGGGATTTCACCCCTCCACTTT

J gene: TRBJ2-1
clone size: many
D gene: TRBD1
V gene: TRBV20-1
CDR3 protein: CSARGQGDNEQFF
CDR3 DNA: TGCAGTGCTAGGGGACAGGGAGACAATGAGCAGTTCTTC

J gene: TRBJ1-2
clone size: few
D gene: -
V gene: TRBV20-1
CDR3 protein: CSARGGVYGYTF
CDR3 DNA: TGCAGTGCTAGGGGAGGGGTCTATGGCTACACCTTC

J gene: TRBJ2-7
clone size: many
D gene: -
V gene: TRBV21-1
CDR3 protein: CASRPRTEGDYEQYF
CDR3 DNA: TGTGCCAGCAGACCCCGGACGGAGGGGGACTACGAGCAGTACTTC